This T cell receptor beta chain derives from a study of vaccination and CD4 T cells after COVID-19. Study summary: Ranging from 14 to 241, the interval between dose two and post-vaccine sampling had a median of 72 days.

Treatment in this sample: approximately nine-day PBMC culture with coronavirus spike peptide pools or control peptides (ViraFEST assay). Investigators obtained the unexposed donor's CD4+ T cells before the COVID-19 pandemic (2011-2018). Comment on this clonotype: What it binds is not known.

Trimming cost V 3 bases and J 10 bases; bases outside gene matches: 10. CDR1 and CDR2 from the germline V gene are SGHRS and YFSETQ. The CDR3 covers 16 residues. Sequenced with the Oncomine TCR Beta short-read assay was DNA taken from cultured CD4+ T cells. TCRdb used MiXCR to reprocess the PCR reads, holding one entry per CDR3 protein. The table lists over 7,500 distinct CDR3 sequences, roughly 30% of them singletons. This clonotype was sampled from a human donor in good health. The sequencing input was CD4+ T cells from blood, cultured in vitro. The gene calls are TRBV5-1 and TRBJ1-6; 10 nucleotides align to TRBD1. The CDR3 DNA sequence: TGCGCCAGCAGCTCGCAGACAGGGGGCTCGGAATCACCCCTCCACTTT. Encoded protein: CASSSQTGGSESPLHF. Filled out from reference TRBV5-1 and TRBJ1-6, the complete variable domain reads KAGVTQTPRYLIKTRGQQVTLSCSPISGHRSVSWYQQTPGQGLQFLFEYFSETQRNKGNFPGRFSGRQFSNSRSEMNVSTLELGDSALYLCASSSQTGGSESPLHFGNGTRLTVT.